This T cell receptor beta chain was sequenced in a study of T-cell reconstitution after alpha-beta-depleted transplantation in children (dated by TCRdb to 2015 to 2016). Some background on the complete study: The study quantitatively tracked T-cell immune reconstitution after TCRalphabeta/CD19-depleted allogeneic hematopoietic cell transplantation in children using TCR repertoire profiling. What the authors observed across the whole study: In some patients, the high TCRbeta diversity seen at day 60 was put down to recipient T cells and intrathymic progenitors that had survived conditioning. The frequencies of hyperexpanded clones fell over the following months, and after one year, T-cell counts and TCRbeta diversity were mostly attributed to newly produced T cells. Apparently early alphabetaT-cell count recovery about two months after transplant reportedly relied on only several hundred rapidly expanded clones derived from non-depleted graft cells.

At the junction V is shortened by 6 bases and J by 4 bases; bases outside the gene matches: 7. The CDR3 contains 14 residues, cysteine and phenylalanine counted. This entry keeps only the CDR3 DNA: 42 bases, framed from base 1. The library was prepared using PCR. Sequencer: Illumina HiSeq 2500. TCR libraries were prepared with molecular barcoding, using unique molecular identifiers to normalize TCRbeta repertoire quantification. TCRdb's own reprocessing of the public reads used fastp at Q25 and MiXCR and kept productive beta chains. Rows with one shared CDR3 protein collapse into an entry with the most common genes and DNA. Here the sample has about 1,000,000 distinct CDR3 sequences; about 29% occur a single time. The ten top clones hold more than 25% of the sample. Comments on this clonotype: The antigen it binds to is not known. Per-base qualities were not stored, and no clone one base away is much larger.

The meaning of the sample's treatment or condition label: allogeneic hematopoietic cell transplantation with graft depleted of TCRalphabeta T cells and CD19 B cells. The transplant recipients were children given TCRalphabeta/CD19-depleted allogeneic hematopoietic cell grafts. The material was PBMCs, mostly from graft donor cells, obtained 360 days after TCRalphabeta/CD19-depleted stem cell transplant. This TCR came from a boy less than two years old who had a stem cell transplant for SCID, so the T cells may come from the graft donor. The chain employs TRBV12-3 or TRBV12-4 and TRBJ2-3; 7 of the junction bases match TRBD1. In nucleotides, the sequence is TGTGCCAGCAGCTTGACAGGGTGGGCAGATACGCAGTATTTT. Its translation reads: CASSLTGWADTQYF.